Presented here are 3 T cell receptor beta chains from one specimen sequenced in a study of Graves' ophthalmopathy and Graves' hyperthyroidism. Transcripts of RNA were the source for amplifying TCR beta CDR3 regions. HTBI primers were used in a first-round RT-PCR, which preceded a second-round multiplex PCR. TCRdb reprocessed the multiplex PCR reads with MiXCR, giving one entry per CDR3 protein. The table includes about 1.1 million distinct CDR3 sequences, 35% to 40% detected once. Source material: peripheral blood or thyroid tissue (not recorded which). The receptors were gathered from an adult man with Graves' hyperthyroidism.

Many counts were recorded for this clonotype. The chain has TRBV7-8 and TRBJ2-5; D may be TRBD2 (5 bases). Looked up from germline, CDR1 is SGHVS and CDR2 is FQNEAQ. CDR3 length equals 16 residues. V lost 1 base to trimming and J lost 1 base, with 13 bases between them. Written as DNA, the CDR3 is TGTGCCAGCAGCTTAGGAAGCGGTGCAGGCCAAGAGACCCAGTACTTC. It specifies CASSLGSGAGQETQYF.

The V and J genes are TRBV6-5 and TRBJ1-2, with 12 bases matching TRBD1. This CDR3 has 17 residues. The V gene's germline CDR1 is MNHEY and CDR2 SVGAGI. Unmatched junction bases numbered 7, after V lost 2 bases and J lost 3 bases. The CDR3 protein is CASSYQTGTGGYYGYTF. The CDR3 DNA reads TGTGCCAGCAGTTACCAAACCGGGACAGGGGGCTACTATGGCTACACCTTC.

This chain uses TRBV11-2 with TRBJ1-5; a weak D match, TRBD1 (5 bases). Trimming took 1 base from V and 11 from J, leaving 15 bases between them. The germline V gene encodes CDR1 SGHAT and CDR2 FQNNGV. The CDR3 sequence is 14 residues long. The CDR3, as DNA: TGTGCCAGCAGCTTAGGCGGGAGAGGGGCGACCCAGCATTTT. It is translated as CASSLGGRGATQHF.